A single sample gave rise to the 17 T cell receptor beta chains below, sequenced in a study of vaccination and CD4 T cells after COVID-19. Their antigen targets remain unknown. With the Oncomine TCR Beta short-read assay, DNA from cultured CD4+ T cells was sequenced. One entry per CDR3 protein, called by TCRdb with MiXCR from the PCR reads. The sample has approximately 15,000 distinct CDR3 sequences, around 53% seen once. Treatment of the sample: approximately 11-day PBMC culture with coronavirus spike peptide pools or control peptides (ViraFEST assay). The sample taken for sequencing was CD4+ T cells from blood, cultured in vitro. Every receptor here comes from a human donor who had recovered from COVID-19.

This clonotype has a handful of counts. This sequence joins TRBV20-1 and TRBJ2-2, with D perhaps matching TRBD2 (7 bases). V lost 2 bases, J lost 0 bases, and 13 bases lay in between. Germline values: CDR1 DFQATT, CDR2 SNEGSKA (reference sequence). The CDR3 extends over 16 amino acids. The CDR3 loop reads CSARMAGATNTGELFF. CDR3 bases: TGCAGTGCTAGAATGGCGGGGGCTACGAACACCGGGGAGCTGTTTTTT.

This sequence joins TRBV20-1 and TRBJ1-5; D is unclear. CDR3 size: 12 residues. Trimming removed 0 bases from V and 11 bases from J, with 11 bases in between. Germline V gene lookup returns CDR1 DFQATT and CDR2 SNEGSKA (reference sequence). The CDR3 coding sequence is TGCAGTGCTAGAGATGACGCTACGTCCCAGCATTTT. It is translated as CSARDDATSQHF.

V is TRBV27 and J is TRBJ2-2; D is undetermined. Germline V gives CDR1 MNHEY, CDR2 SMNVEV (reference sequence). V was cut by 6 bases and J by 6 bases, with 8 bases left in between. This CDR3 has 12 amino acids. The CDR3 DNA follows: TGTGCCAGCAGGGAATGGGCCGGGGAGCTGTTTTTT. Translating gives CASREWAGELFF.

The sample holds a few counts of this clonotype. The rearrangement uses TRBV24-1 and TRBJ2-1, with 9 nucleotides matching TRBD2. CDR1 is KGHDR, CDR2 SFDVKD, per germline. V was clipped by 3 bases and J by 5 bases; unmatched bases: 4. CDR3 length: 15 residues. The CDR3: CATSDTASGNNEQFF. CDR3 DNA sequence: TGTGCCACCAGTGATACGGCTAGCGGGAACAATGAGCAGTTCTTC.

The chain couples TRBV7-2 to TRBJ2-5; 9 bases are a match to TRBD2. Unmatched junction bases numbered 4, after V lost 1 base and J lost 1 base. Germline loops: CDR1 SGHTA, CDR2 FQGNSA. The CDR3 length is 16 residues. The CDR3 protein is CASSLGVSGSQETQYF. Written as DNA, the CDR3 is TGTGCCAGCAGCTTAGGGGTTAGCGGGAGCCAAGAGACCCAGTACTTC.

V and J are TRBV30 and TRBJ2-2, with D perhaps TRBD1 (5 bases). This CDR3 has 13 residues. V was cut by 2 bases and J by 7 bases, with 11 bases left in between. Germline V gene data show CDR1 as GTSNPN and CDR2 as SVGIG (reference sequence). CDR3 in amino acids: CAWSYQGGGELFF. The CDR3 DNA sequence: TGTGCCTGGAGTTACCAGGGCGGCGGGGAGCTGTTTTTT.

The gene calls are TRBV6-2 or TRBV6-3 and TRBJ1-1; a weak D match, TRBD1 (6 bases). CDR1 and CDR2 (germline): MNHEY, SVGEGT. V was clipped by 4 bases and J by 1 base, with 10 bases between them. CDR3 length equals 14 residues. CDR3 nucleotide sequence: TGTGCCAGCAGTTTAGGGGGACAGAACACTGAAGCTTTCTTT. It specifies CASSLGGQNTEAFF.

V and J are TRBV30 and TRBJ1-1; D is possibly TRBD1 (6 bases). Trimming took off 4 bases at V and 5 bases at J, with 14 bases between the two ends. Per the germline V gene, CDR1 is GTSNPN and CDR2 is SVGIG (reference sequence). The CDR3 covers 13 residues. CDR3 protein: CAWNKGGFTEAFF. The CDR3 DNA is TGTGCCTGGAATAAAGGGGGTTTTACTGAAGCTTTCTTT.

The chain links TRBV6-1 to TRBJ2-4, with D perhaps TRBD1 (6 bases). V lost 2 bases to trimming and J lost 0 bases, with 17 bases between them. The germline CDR1 and CDR2 sequences are MNHNS and SASEGT. The CDR3 runs 18 residues. In DNA form, the CDR3 reads TGTGCCAGCAGTGAATTGGGGGACAACGCCCTAGCCAAAAACATTCAGTACTTC. Translated: CASSELGDNALAKNIQYF.

The sample holds a few counts of this clonotype. The chain uses TRBV6-1 and TRBJ1-6; maybe TRBD1 (6 bases). CDR3 length: 16 residues. CDR1 is MNHNS, CDR2 SASEGT, per germline. The V gene lost 5 bases and the J gene lost 10 bases, with 21 bases spanning the gap. DNA for the CDR3: TGTGCCAGCAGTCCGTTCGGACAGAGAACCTTCTCACCCCTCCACTTT. Translation gives CASSPFGQRTFSPLHF.

The J gene is TRBJ2-2, the V gene TRBV11-2; D not certain. Germline V gene lookup returns CDR1 SGHAT and CDR2 FQNNGV. This CDR3 comprises 13 residues. Trimming removed 0 bases at V and 5 bases at J, with 4 bases between. The CDR3 reads CASSLEGTGELFF. The CDR3 coding sequence is TGTGCCAGCAGCTTAGAGGGGACCGGGGAGCTGTTTTTT.

This chain uses TRBV6-1 with TRBJ1-6; no firm D call. CDR1 MNHNS and CDR2 SASEGT come from the germline V gene. CDR3 length equals 13 residues. V was cut by 7 bases and J by 9 bases, with 13 bases left in between. CDR3: CASTGRAPSPLHF. The CDR3 DNA follows: TGTGCCAGCACTGGAAGGGCCCCTTCACCCCTCCACTTT.

The genes are TRBV20-1 and TRBJ2-3; 9 nucleotides line up with TRBD2. The CDR3 contains 13 residues. The junction had 2 bases not matched to a gene; V was cut back by 5 bases and J by 2 bases. The germline CDR1 and CDR2 sequences are DFQATT and SNEGSKA (reference sequence). The CDR3 protein is CSALAGDTDTQYF. Written as DNA, the CDR3 is TGCAGTGCTTTAGCGGGGGACACAGATACGCAGTATTTT.

This clonotype turned up a few times. The chain employs TRBV20-1 and TRBJ2-3; 9 bases line up with TRBD2. V dropped 3 bases and J dropped 3; count of bases not matched to a gene: 4. Per the germline V gene, CDR1 is DFQATT and CDR2 is SNEGSKA (reference sequence). The CDR3 length is 14 residues. The CDR3 sequence is CSASSGRGTDTQYF. The CDR3 region has the DNA TGCAGTGCTAGTAGCGGGAGAGGGACAGATACGCAGTATTTT.

The chain recombines TRBV28 with TRBJ2-5; 10 nucleotides agree with TRBD1. The germline gives CDR1 MDHEN, CDR2 SYDVKM. The CDR3 is 15 amino acids. The V segment lost 6 bases and the J segment 3 bases; nucleotides outside the gene matches: 7. CDR3 coding DNA: TGTGCCAGCAGCCCCGCCGGGACAGGGGAAGAGACCCAGTACTTC. It specifies CASSPAGTGEETQYF. Looking up the rest from reference TRBV28 and TRBJ2-5 gives the full variable domain: DVKVTQSSRYLVKRTGEKVFLECVQDMDHENMFWYRQDPGLGLRLIYFSYDVKMKEKGDIPEGYSVSREKKERFSLILESASTNQTSMYLCASSPAGTGEETQYFGPGTRLLVL.

The chain recombines TRBV27 with TRBJ1-2; D not certain. Germline lookup yields CDR1 MNHEY and CDR2 SMNVEV (reference sequence). V lost 1 base, J lost 5 bases, and 14 bases lay in between. CDR3 length equals 15 residues. CDR3 region: CASSLLGSPRYGYTF. CDR3 bases: TGTGCCAGCAGTTTATTGGGCAGTCCTAGATATGGCTACACCTTC.

The gene calls are TRBV19 and TRBJ2-5; a weak D match, TRBD2 (6 bases). V was trimmed by 5 bases and J by 6 bases, leaving 16 bases between them. CDR1 and CDR2 (germline): LNHDA, SQIVND (reference sequence). The CDR3 has 14 amino acids. The CDR3, as DNA: TGTGCCAGTAGTCCTGGTGGGGGGTCACAGACCCAGTACTTC. Protein sequence: CASSPGGGSQTQYF.